This T cell receptor beta chain originates from a study of blood T cell repertoires in COVID-19. Each participant's cohort was designated according to participant-reported clinical history. Germline-derived CDR1 and CDR2 are DFQATT and SNEGSKA (reference sequence). Between the trimmed V and J ends, which lost 5 bases and 1 base, there was a span of 5 bases. The CDR3 contains 11 residues. Source study methods: Nucleated cell counts were estimated from reference gene primer amplification. Sequencing used immunoSEQ multiplex PCR; TCRdb keeps in-frame clones, though not all of them. The V and J calls and clone size come from that table; D and trimming were worked out from the DNA. The sample has about 220,000 clones, 83% seen once; the top ten hold 4.8%.

V usage is TRBV20-1 and J usage is TRBJ1-1; D unresolved. The sequencing input was PBMCs or T cells enriched from blood (not recorded which). The sequence was collected from a woman between 45 and 65 years old who had been exposed to COVID-19. This chain's CDR3 is CSAPGNTEAFF. DNA for the CDR3: TGCAGTGCTCCAGGGAACACTGAAGCTTTCTTT.